The 17 T cell receptor beta chains below all came from one sample that was sequenced in a study of CXCR3-negative and CXCR3-positive naive CD8 T cells. UMI labels and 5' RACE were used to prepare the TRB cDNA libraries. TCRdb re-called the 5' RACE reads; every CDR3 protein appears as one record, without DNA. The sample's table shows 43,000 or so distinct CDR3 sequences. The sequenced material came from memory CD8+ T cells from blood. The receptors were gathered from a human donor in good health. Some clones in this sample may be carry-over from other donors' samples.

The rearrangement links TRBV29-1 to TRBJ2-7. The CDR3 is made up of 13 amino acids. The V gene's germline CDR1 is SQVTM and CDR2 ANQGSEA. This chain's CDR3 is CSVDLPDGYEQYF.

CDR3 sequence reads: CASSLWGGPTDTQYF. The chain has TRBV28 and TRBJ2-3; the TRBD1 assignment by TCRdb is unverifiable without DNA. From germline, CDR1 is MDHEN and CDR2 SYDVKM. This CDR3 has 15 residues.

The chain has TRBV20-1 and TRBJ1-1. From germline, CDR1 is DFQATT and CDR2 SNEGSKA (reference sequence). CDR3 length equals 12 residues. The CDR3 region is CSARQVNTEAFF.

The chain combines TRBV30 with TRBJ2-7; TCRdb picks TRBD2, but there is no DNA to check that call. This CDR3 spans 16 amino acids. Germline lookup yields CDR1 GTSNPN and CDR2 SVGIG (reference sequence). This chain's CDR3 is CAWIRTSGGAIYEQYF.

This chain connects TRBV5-6 to TRBJ1-1. The CDR3 covers 14 residues. CDR1 and CDR2 (germline): SGHDT, YYEEEE. The CDR3 sequence is CASSFPEMNTEAFF. Based on the CDR3 plus reference TRBV5-6 and TRBJ1-1, the full variable domain is DAGVTQSPTHLIKTRGQQVTLRCSPKSGHDTVSWYQQALGQGPQFIFQYYEEEERQRGNFPDRFSGHQFPNYSSELNVNALLLGDSALYLCASSFPEMNTEAFFGQGTRLTVV.

This chain links TRBV15 with TRBJ2-7; the D call from TCRdb, TRBD1, cannot be confirmed without DNA. The CDR3 has 17 amino acids. CDR1 and CDR2 (germline): LNHNV, YYDKDF (reference sequence). CDR3 sequence: CATSRDAGGTVRDEQYF.

V and J are TRBV6-2 or TRBV6-3 and TRBJ2-4. There are 15 residues in the CDR3. Per the germline V gene, CDR1 is MNHEY and CDR2 is SVGEGT. The CDR3 is CASSFSTVAKNIQYF.

The rearrangement uses TRBV11-3 and TRBJ2-7; TCRdb reports TRBD1, a call that lacks DNA to check it against. The CDR3 has 17 residues. Germline CDR1 SGHNT, CDR2 YENEEA. CDR3 sequence: CASSLSRSGTGGYEQYF. Variable domain in full (rest from reference TRBV11-3 and TRBJ2-7): EAGVVQSPRYKIIEKKQPVAFWCNPISGHNTLYWYLQNLGQGPELLIRYENEEAVDDSQLPKDRFSAERLKGVDSTLKIQPAELGDSAVYLCASSLSRSGTGGYEQYFGPGTRLTVT.

The chain uses TRBV7-8 and TRBJ1-5; as DNA is missing, the TRBD1 call by TCRdb cannot be tested. The germline V gene has CDR1 SGHVS and CDR2 FQNEAQ. This CDR3 comprises 14 residues. This CDR3 reads CASSPLQGREPQHF.

The rearrangement uses TRBV12-3 or TRBV12-4 and TRBJ2-3; TCRdb names TRBD2, which stays unverified in the absence of DNA. This CDR3 has 12 residues. CDR3 loop: CASTYSQDTQYF.

This CDR3 reads CASSLGSDTEAFF. This chain links TRBV7-9 with TRBJ1-1. Germline V lookup: CDR1 SEHNR, CDR2 FQNEAQ (reference sequence). The CDR3 length is 13 residues.

This chain joins TRBV2 and TRBJ2-2; the TCRdb D gene call, TRBD1, has no DNA to confirm it. The CDR3 is made up of 15 amino acids. The germline gives CDR1 SNHLY, CDR2 FYNNEI. CDR3 residues: CASSARGTNTGELFF.

The chain combines TRBV7-3 with TRBJ2-7. The CDR3 has 14 residues. Germline V gene data show CDR1 as SGHTA and CDR2 as FQGTGA. The CDR3 sequence is CASSLNGDLYEQYF.

The chain combines TRBV7-6 with TRBJ2-5; as DNA is missing, the TRBD1 call by TCRdb cannot be tested. The CDR3 contains 15 residues. The germline gives CDR1 SGHVS, CDR2 FNYEAQ. CDR3 protein: CASSSLTPDQETQYF. The full variable domain, with the rest looked up from reference TRBV7-6 and TRBJ2-5, is GAGVSQSPRYKVTKRGQDVALRCDPISGHVSLYWYRQALGQGPEFLTYFNYEAQQDKSGLPNDRFSAERPEGSISTLTIQRTEQRDSAMYRCASSSLTPDQETQYFGPGTRLLVL.

This sequence joins TRBV29-1 and TRBJ2-1; no DNA is available, so the TRBD2 call from TCRdb remains unchecked. CDR3 length equals 15 residues. The germline CDR1 and CDR2 sequences are SQVTM and ANQGSEA. This chain's CDR3 is CSAERGTSFVDEQFF.

The J gene is TRBJ1-5, the V gene TRBV6-2 or TRBV6-3. The CDR3 loop spans 13 amino acids. The germline V gene encodes CDR1 MNHEY and CDR2 SVGEGT. The CDR3 loop reads CASSFLSNQPQHF.

This chain joins TRBV29-1 and TRBJ2-4. Germline values: CDR1 SQVTM, CDR2 ANQGSEA. This CDR3 spans 14 amino acids. The CDR3 spells CSVEWGLAKNIQYF.